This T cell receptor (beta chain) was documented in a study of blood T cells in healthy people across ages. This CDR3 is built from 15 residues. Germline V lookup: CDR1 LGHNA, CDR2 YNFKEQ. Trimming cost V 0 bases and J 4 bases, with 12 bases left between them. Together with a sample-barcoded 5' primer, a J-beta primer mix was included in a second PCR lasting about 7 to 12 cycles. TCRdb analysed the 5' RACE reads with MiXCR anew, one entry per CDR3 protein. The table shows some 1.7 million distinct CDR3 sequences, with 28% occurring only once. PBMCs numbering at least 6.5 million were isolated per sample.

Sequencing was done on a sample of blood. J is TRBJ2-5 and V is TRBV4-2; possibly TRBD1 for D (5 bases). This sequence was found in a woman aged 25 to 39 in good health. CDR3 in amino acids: CASSQDGQGRETQYF. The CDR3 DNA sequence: TGTGCCAGCAGCCAAGACGGCCAGGGAAGAGAGACCCAGTACTTC.